The clone carrying this TCR beta chain was seen a few times. The antigen is unknown. The data are from a study of T cells after yellow fever vaccination. Notes on the study in general: There was a small share of clonotypes that showed up in both the CD4 and CD8 compartments.

Trimming removed 0 bases at V and 0 bases at J, with 9 bases between. The CDR3 loop spans 16 amino acids. Looked up from germline, CDR1 is SGHRS and CDR2 is YFSETQ. TCRdb independently ran MiXCR on the 5' RACE reads; one entry per CDR3 protein. This sample has 500,000 to 650,000 distinct CDR3 sequences, with 9% to 15% found just once. This TCR came from a man aged 25-40 years who received the YFV17D yellow fever vaccine. The sequences come from PBMCs, collected on the day of the yellow fever booster vaccination. This chain uses TRBV5-1 with TRBJ2-2; D uncertain. DNA for the CDR3: TGCGCCAGCAGCTTGGGGGTCACCCCGAACACCGGGGAGCTGTTTTTT. Protein product: CASSLGVTPNTGELFF.